The source of this T cell receptor (beta chain) is a study of blood T cells in healthy people across ages (dated by TCRdb to between 2015 and 2016). For the study in its entirety: In model experiments, template switching captured roughly one uniquely barcoded TCR beta cDNA molecule for every two T cells. Age-related changes in TCR beta repertoire diversity were measured in the study by deep sequencing normalized with unique cDNA molecular identifiers. The donors were divided into four age groups: young (average around 15 years), middle-aged (about 40), aged (under 70) and long-lived (82). To avoid experimental bias, donors of different ages were distributed randomly across sequencing lanes. Two additional independent replicas of 1 million unique cDNA reads from the same blood draw were analyzed for two donors (one aged 18 to 30 and one aged 80 or older). The paper as a whole reports these results and caveats: Conclusive comparison of naive and antigen-experienced compartments was prevented by the profiling of bulk unsorted PBMCs. Estimates of total diversity from one million sequenced T cells were regarded as lower bounds and underestimates. Because donor CMV infection status was unknown, age-related changes in expanded clonotypes were potentially confounded. A strong correlation was found between observed TCR beta diversity and the percentage of naive T cells measured by flow cytometry. As age increased, observed TCR beta diversity per million T cells dropped in a roughly linear way, and a significant reduction was already evident by age 40. Compared with the aged group, the long-lived group had more naive CD4+ T cells, fewer expanded clones and increased TCR diversity, a pattern suggesting age selection.

Libraries were prepared through 5' RACE. Sequenced on an Illumina HiSeq 2500. A second PCR of roughly 7 to 11 cycles was run with a J-beta primer mix and a sample-barcoded 5' primer. A template-switch 5' adaptor carrying 12 random nucleotides introduced a unique molecular identifier onto each TCR beta cDNA molecule. Each sample yielded at least 2.5 million CDR3-containing paired-end reads. First-strand cDNA was synthesized from all RNA with the Mint cDNA synthesis kit, primed by a TRBC-specific oligonucleotide. Following uracil-DNA glycosylase treatment, a first 18-cycle PCR with universal primers M1SS and BC2_uni_R was performed on all cDNA. The paper's data handling went like this. Normalization of each sample was performed by random selection of 1 million high-quality reads, each carrying a distinct molecular identifier. Instead of being binned into consensus sequences, reads with shared molecular identifiers were discarded. MiTCR, run with a Q25 quality threshold and the strictest error-elimination algorithm, handled CDR3 identification, clonotype clustering and error correction. Lower-bound total TCR beta diversity was estimated with a nonparametric unseen species model using Euler transformation. In TCRdb, the public reads were trimmed at Q25 with fastp and aligned with MiXCR, with productive beta chains retained. A single entry per CDR3 protein holds the most common genes and DNA from its merged rows. TCRdb's processing, not the authors' own work, is the source of the V and J calls. The sample table contains 1.4 million to 1.5 million distinct CDR3 sequences; only one count was recorded for 35% to 45% of them. Approximately 7.9% of the sample is held by the ten biggest clonotypes.

The germline V gene (reference sequence) supplies CDR1 DFQATT and CDR2 SNEGSKA. The cysteine opens and the phenylalanine closes a CDR3 of 15 amino acids. The sequence is cut down to CDR3 DNA, 45 bases in frame from base 1. Notes on this clonotype: Its antigen target is currently unknown. At one of its ends the junction is not consistent with the germline gene, which may arise from a read error.

The 39 donors, aged 6 to 90 years, were systemically healthy Caucasian individuals from Russia. Each donor gave about 9.8 milliliters of peripheral blood, drawn into EDTA-treated Vacutainer tubes. PBMCs were isolated by Ficoll-Paque density-gradient centrifugation, with at least 6 million obtained per sample. Total RNA was extracted from PBMCs with Trizol reagent, with at least 6 micrograms obtained per sample. Naive CD45RAhigh/CD27high T cell percentages were measured by flow cytometry on a PBMC aliquot from every donor. Recombination joined TRBV20-1 with TRBJ2-3; a tentative D match to TRBD2 spans 6 bases. Sequenced material: blood. The receptor comes from a woman between 18 and 30 years old in good health. In nucleotides, the sequence is TGCAGTGCTCCTGTGCGGGGCTCTAGCACGGATACGCAGTATTTT. Its protein is CSAPVRGSSTDTQYF.